This TCR beta chain is from a study of T cell responses to AZD1222 COVID-19 vaccine. The assay was immunoSEQ multiplex PCR, and TCRdb's table has in-frame clones only and misses some. This table holds under 200,000 clones, around 94% found once. Specimen: peripheral blood, collected on day 0 of AZD1222 vaccination. This clonotype was obtained from an adult in good health.

The CDR3 DNA follows: TGCGCCAGCAGCTTGGCCCTTCAGGACTACACCTTC. Protein sequence: CASSLALQDYTF. This chain uses TRBV5-1 with TRBJ1-2; D call uncertain. V was trimmed by 0 bases and J by 10 bases, leaving 10 bases between them. Per the germline V gene, CDR1 is SGHRS and CDR2 is YFSETQ. The CDR3 loop spans 12 amino acids.